The 17 T cell receptor beta chains below come from one sample, sequenced in a study of shared clonotypes between healthy human individuals. The table came from immunoSEQ multiplex PCR; TCRdb's copy has only in-frame clones and leaves some out. The sample carries nearly 1,000,000 clones, about three quarters recorded once. Input material: memory CD4+ T cells sorted from blood. As to subset: CD45RA-negative fraction. These receptors originate from a man between 18 and 35 years old in good health.

The chain carries TRBV7-2 and TRBJ2-1; D is unresolved. This CDR3 is built from 11 residues. Trimming pared 3 bases from V and 15 bases from J, leaving 12 bases between. Per germline, CDR1 SGHTA and CDR2 FQGNSA. CDR3 sequence: CASSFGSDRFF. The CDR3, as DNA: TGTGCCAGCAGCTTCGGCTCAGACCGGTTCTTC.

The genes are TRBV4-3 and TRBJ2-7; perhaps D is TRBD1 or TRBD2 (6 bases each). The CDR3 sequence is 12 residues long. The V end was cut by 3 bases, the J end by 5 bases, with 8 bases between. In germline, CDR1 is LGHNA, CDR2 YSLEER. The CDR3 DNA reads TGCGCCAGCAGCCAGAGGGGGGACGAGCAGTACTTC. It yields the protein CASSQRGDEQYF.

V usage is TRBV30 and J usage is TRBJ1-5, with D uncertain. Deletions cut 0 bases from V and 3 bases from J, with 12 bases between. The CDR3 spans 15 residues. Germline CDR1 and CDR2: GTSNPN and SVGIG (reference sequence). The CDR3 region has the DNA TGTGCCTGGAGTGTAGGCAGCCGGATCAATCAGCCCCAGCATTTT. This sequence encodes CAWSVGSRINQPQHF.

This clone was seen once. The V gene is TRBV5-1, the J gene TRBJ2-4, with 7 bases matching TRBD1. Germline-derived CDR1 and CDR2 are SGHRS and YFSETQ. This CDR3 is built from 16 residues. After removal of 4 bases from V and 0 bases from J, the junction contained 7 bases not matched to a gene. The CDR3, as DNA: TGCGCCAGCAGCACGGGACAGCCACTAGCCAAAAACATTCAGTACTTC. As protein: CASSTGQPLAKNIQYF.

The chain carries TRBV2 and TRBJ2-3, with TRBD2 identical over 13 bases. This CDR3 region has 16 residues. V lost 2 bases, J lost 8 bases, and 7 bases stayed unmatched. In germline, CDR1 is SNHLY, CDR2 FYNNEI. CDR3 in amino acids: CASSERLAGGRGTQYF. CDR3 sequence (DNA): TGTGCCAGCAGTGAAAGACTAGCGGGGGGACGAGGTACGCAGTATTTT.

V usage is TRBV19 and J usage is TRBJ1-6, with D tentatively TRBD1 (6 bases). The germline V and J ends were trimmed by 1 base and 8 bases, with 12 bases remaining between them. Germline V lookup: CDR1 LNHDA, CDR2 SQIVND (reference sequence). The CDR3 is made up of 15 amino acids. The CDR3 spells CASSIAGQTDSPLHF. In nucleotides, the CDR3 is TGTGCCAGTAGTATAGCAGGACAGACGGATTCACCCCTCCACTTT.

The sample holds a few counts of this clone. CDR3 in DNA: TGTGCCAGCAACACAGGGGTGAATAATTCACCCCTCCACTTT. It specifies CASNTGVNNSPLHF. The J gene is TRBJ1-6, the V gene TRBV27; 7 bases fit TRBD1. V dropped 7 bases and J dropped 5; count of bases not matched to a gene: 5. CDR3 length equals 14 residues. Germline V gene lookup returns CDR1 MNHEY and CDR2 SMNVEV (reference sequence).

This chain joins TRBV6-6 and TRBJ1-5, with D hard to call. The CDR3 runs 12 residues. The germline V gene has CDR1 MNHNY and CDR2 SVGAGI (reference sequence). Trimming shortened V by 7 bases and J by 8 bases, and 12 bases separated the two germline ends. The CDR3 sequence: CASTWGEEPQHF. CDR3 nucleotides: TGTGCCAGCACCTGGGGAGAGGAGCCCCAGCATTTT.

This clone was picked up a small number of times. The chain recombines TRBV23-1 with TRBJ1-6, with unresolved D. TRBV23-1 is an ORF; its function is uncertain. Trimming cost V 4 bases and J 9 bases, with 7 bases left between them. The CDR3 length is 12 residues. The chain's CDR3 is CASSRGVSPLHF. As DNA, the CDR3 is TGCGCCAGCAGTCGTGGGGTTTCACCCCTCCACTTT.

This sequence joins TRBV5-8 and TRBJ2-1; 11 positions match TRBD2. The CDR3 runs to 16 residues. V shed 2 bases and J 7 bases; nucleotides not matched to a gene: 8. Per germline, CDR1 SGHTS and CDR2 YDEGEE. The CDR3 reads CASSFYLAGGGNEQFF. CDR3 coding DNA: TGTGCCAGCAGCTTCTATCTAGCGGGGGGAGGAAATGAGCAGTTCTTC.

The chain uses TRBV19 and TRBJ2-3, with TRBD1 as a possible D gene (6 bases). The length of the CDR3 is 15 residues. Trimming removed 5 bases at V and 3 bases at J, with 15 bases between. The germline CDR1 and CDR2 sequences are LNHDA and SQIVND (reference sequence). The chain's CDR3 is CASSSSGGQTDTQYF. CDR3 nucleotides: TGTGCCAGTAGTTCGAGTGGGGGCCAGACAGATACGCAGTATTTT. Filled out from reference TRBV19 and TRBJ2-3, the complete variable domain reads DGGITQSPKYLFRKEGQNVTLSCEQNLNHDAMYWYRQDPGQGLRLIYYSQIVNDFQKGDIAEGYSVSREKKESFPLTVTSAQKNPTAFYLCASSSSGGQTDTQYFGPGTRLTVL.

Regarding this clone: Other nucleotide sequences from this sample produce the same CDR3. The chain joins TRBV6-6 to TRBJ2-7, with D unresolved. V dropped 4 bases and J dropped 0 bases, with 4 bases sitting between them. CDR1 is MNHNY, CDR2 SVGAGI, per germline (reference sequence). This CDR3 has 12 residues. In DNA form, the CDR3 reads TGTGCCAGCAGTTCCAGCTCCTACGAGCAGTACTTC. Its protein is CASSSSSYEQYF.

The chain has TRBV7-2 and TRBJ1-5; D is unresolved. The CDR3 length is 13 residues. The V end was cut by 5 bases, the J end by 3 bases, with 8 bases between. Germline V lookup: CDR1 SGHTA, CDR2 FQGNSA. This chain's CDR3 is CASSTRTNQPQHF. The CDR3 nucleotides are TGTGCCAGCAGCACCCGAACCAATCAGCCCCAGCATTTT.

V gene TRBV5-6 combines with J gene TRBJ2-3; the match to TRBD2 covers 10 bases. The CDR3 has 14 amino acids. The V segment lost 5 bases and the J segment 4 bases; nucleotides outside the gene matches: 4. Germline V gene sequence: CDR1 SGHDT, CDR2 YYEEEE. CDR3 nucleotide sequence: TGTGCCAGCAGGCCTAGCGGGAGCGCAGATACGCAGTATTTT. Translation: CASRPSGSADTQYF.

The V call is TRBV6-1, the J call TRBJ2-1; D may be TRBD2 (6 bases). Trimming took off 7 bases at V and 1 base at J, with 20 bases between the two ends. There are 17 residues in the CDR3. Germline CDR1 and CDR2: MNHNS and SASEGT. The CDR3 nucleotides are TGTGCCAGCACTGACAGCTGGGACTGGCGATCCTACAATGAGCAGTTCTTC. As protein: CASTDSWDWRSYNEQFF.

The chain employs TRBV11-1 and TRBJ1-1; 11 positions match TRBD1. V lost 3 bases, J lost 1 base, and 1 base stayed unmatched. The CDR3 sequence is 15 residues long. CDR1 and CDR2 (germline): SGHAT, FQDESV (reference sequence). CDR3 region: CASSFGTGGNTEAFF. The CDR3 DNA is TGTGCCAGCAGCTTTGGGACAGGGGGGAACACTGAAGCTTTCTTT.

The chain combines TRBV10-2 with TRBJ2-7, with 7 bases fitting TRBD1. The V gene end was trimmed by 6 bases and the J gene end by 4 bases; junction bases not matched to a gene: 12. Germline-derived CDR1 and CDR2 are WSHSY and SAAADI. This CDR3 is built from 15 residues. In nucleotides, the CDR3 is TGCGCCAGCAGCGCGGACAGGTTGGGGGATTACGAGCAGTACTTC. It encodes CASSADRLGDYEQYF.